These 26 T cell receptor beta chains were sequenced from one sample in a study of molecular identifiers for immune sequencing clone quantification. TCRdb used MiXCR to reprocess the PCR reads, holding one entry per CDR3 protein. Of about 630,000 distinct CDR3 sequences listed, around 25% are singletons. The specimen was naive CD8+ T cells from blood, with Jurkat cell RNA spiked in. Documented subset: FACS-sorted CD8+CD4-CCR7+CD45RA+ naive T cells. Receptor source: a human donor in good health. Some libraries in this study had Jurkat cell RNA spiked in.

This clonotype was observed at least ten times. The V call is TRBV4-1, the J call TRBJ1-3, with 10 bases that match TRBD1. Trimming removed 0 bases from V and 9 bases from J; junction bases left unmatched: 8. This CDR3 contains 16 residues. Germline-derived CDR1 and CDR2 are MGHRA and YSYEKL. The CDR3 loop is CASSQDDGTGASTIYF. CDR3 DNA sequence: TGCGCCAGCAGCCAAGATGATGGGACAGGGGCGAGCACCATATATTTT.

This clonotype has only a few counts. The chain combines TRBV14 with TRBJ2-7; TRBD2 agrees at 10 bases. This CDR3 is built from 17 residues. The trim removed 6 bases at V and 0 bases at J, leaving 11 bases unmatched. Germline V CDR1 and CDR2: SGHDN, FVKESK. The CDR3 DNA reads TGTGCCAGCAGTAGGGTAGCGGGAGGCCTGAGCTCCTACGAGCAGTACTTC. This sequence encodes CASSRVAGGLSSYEQYF.

The table lists this clonotype with many counts. The chain is built from TRBV5-1 and TRBJ2-7; D may be TRBD2 (6 bases). The CDR3 consists of 13 residues. Germline loops: CDR1 SGHRS, CDR2 YFSETQ. V lost 4 bases and J lost 5, with 13 bases in between. CDR3 amino acids: CASSAAGGHEQYF. The CDR3 DNA reads TGCGCCAGCAGCGCCGCCGGGGGACACGAGCAGTACTTC.

This clonotype was counted at least ten times. The genes are TRBV25-1 and TRBJ2-7; D gene uncertain. Germline V lookup: CDR1 MGHDK, CDR2 SYGVNS. The germline V and J ends were trimmed by 0 bases and 6 bases, with 12 bases remaining between them. The CDR3 has 14 amino acids. This CDR3 is CASSEYGRMGEQYF. The CDR3 DNA reads TGTGCCAGCAGTGAATATGGAAGGATGGGCGAGCAGTACTTC.

As for this clonotype: A read error may produce the germline difference seen at one junction end. The chain combines TRBV29-1 with TRBJ1-1, with no clear D. The CDR3 has 11 residues. Germline CDR1 and CDR2: SQVTM and ANQGSEA. CDR3 DNA: TGCAGCGTTCAAAGGAACACTGGAGCTTTCTTT. The encoded protein is CSVQRNTGAFF.

The chain uses TRBV3-1 and TRBJ1-2, with D perhaps matching TRBD1 (5 bases). The CDR3 is 14 amino acids. From germline, CDR1 is LGHDT and CDR2 YNNKEL (reference sequence). V dropped 3 bases and J dropped 4 bases, with 12 bases sitting between them. The CDR3 sequence: CASSHPGSGYGYTF. Here the CDR3 DNA reads TGTGCCAGCAGCCATCCAGGGTCAGGCTATGGCTACACCTTC.

The table lists this clonotype with many counts. V and J are TRBV6-5 and TRBJ2-7; D possibly corresponds to TRBD2 (5 bases). Per germline, CDR1 MNHEY and CDR2 SVGAGI. V lost 8 bases and J 2 bases, leaving 13 bases between the germline ends. This CDR3 has 13 residues. This CDR3 is CASSEATTYEQYF. The CDR3 DNA reads TGTGCCAGCTCCGAAGCGACTACCTACGAGCAGTACTTC.

The gene calls are TRBV9 and TRBJ2-7; the match to TRBD2 covers 9 bases. The CDR3 is 15 residues long. After removal of 4 bases from V and 7 bases from J, the junction contained 12 bases not matched to a gene. Germline assignment: CDR1 SGDLS and CDR2 YYNGEE. In DNA, the CDR3 is TGTGCCAGCAGCCCTATAGCGGGAGCTCCGGGTGAGCAGTACTTC. It codes for CASSPIAGAPGEQYF.

This clonotype was seen only a few times. The chain joins TRBV4-3 to TRBJ2-5; D unclear. The CDR3 runs to 13 residues. The germline V and J ends were trimmed by 4 bases and 5 bases, with 11 bases remaining between them. Germline CDR1 is LGHNA and CDR2 is YSLEER. The CDR3 DNA sequence: TGCGCCAGCAGCCGAGACTTGTGGGAGACCCAGTACTTC. Its protein is CASSRDLWETQYF.

This clonotype was observed a handful of times. The chain links TRBV7-2 to TRBJ2-7; 7 nucleotides align to TRBD2. Germline CDR1 SGHTA, CDR2 FQGNSA. J was trimmed by 2 bases and V by 5 bases; bases with no gene match: 12. The CDR3 contains 16 residues. The CDR3 sequence: CASSPQGGAGAYEQYF. The CDR3 DNA reads TGTGCCAGCAGCCCCCAGGGAGGGGCGGGGGCCTACGAGCAGTACTTC.

This chain uses TRBV29-1 with TRBJ2-7, with TRBD2 matching over 8 bases. Losses at the gene ends were 3 bases for V and 5 bases for J; bases not matched to a gene: 18. Germline-derived CDR1 and CDR2 are SQVTM and ANQGSEA. This CDR3 has 17 residues. Written as DNA, the CDR3 is TGCAGCGTTGATGGCCTCAGGGAGCGGGAGTCTCTAGACGAGCAGTACTTC. Its translation: CSVDGLRERESLDEQYF.

This clonotype was recorded at least ten times. This chain connects TRBV12-3 or TRBV12-4 to TRBJ2-7; TRBD1 is a possible D gene (5 bases). Deletions cut 1 base from V and 7 bases from J, with 11 bases between. The CDR3 extends over 13 amino acids. The CDR3 DNA reads as TGTGCCAGCAGTTTAGAGGGGCTCGGGGAGCAGTACTTC. Its translation is CASSLEGLGEQYF.

The rearrangement joins TRBV4-2 to TRBJ2-7, with 9 bases that match TRBD2. From germline, CDR1 is LGHNA and CDR2 YNFKEQ. J lost 2 bases, V lost 4 bases, and 6 bases had no gene match. There are 15 residues in the CDR3. The CDR3 region has the DNA TGTGCCAGCAGCCCCTCGGTAGCGGGAGCCTACGAGCAGTACTTC. Amino acid sequence: CASSPSVAGAYEQYF.

The table lists this clonotype with many counts. The rearrangement joins TRBV7-2 to TRBJ2-6; no clear D. Germline-derived CDR1 and CDR2 are SGHTA and FQGNSA. Trimming took off 1 base at V and 2 bases at J, with 3 bases between the two ends. CDR3 size: 14 residues. The CDR3 loop is CASSLDPGANVLTF. CDR3 sequence (DNA): TGTGCCAGCAGCTTAGACCCTGGGGCCAACGTCCTGACTTTC.

CDR3 sequence reads: CASSLSSGQGGFNYGYTF. The CDR3 nucleotides read TGTGCCAGCAGCTTATCCTCAGGACAGGGGGGTTTTAACTATGGCTACACCTTC. This chain links TRBV7-9 with TRBJ1-2; 10 positions match TRBD1. The CDR3 contains 18 residues. The V gene end was trimmed by 2 bases and the J gene end by 1 base; junction bases not matched to a gene: 10. Germline V gives CDR1 SEHNR, CDR2 FQNEAQ (reference sequence).

The genes are TRBV19 and TRBJ1-2; D may be TRBD1 (5 bases). CDR1 and CDR2 from the germline V gene are LNHDA and SQIVND (reference sequence). Trimming left V 2 bases short and J 3 bases short, with 10 bases between. The CDR3 loop spans 14 amino acids. This chain's CDR3 is CASSIQGSDYGYTF. CDR3 nucleotides: TGTGCCAGTAGTATACAGGGCTCCGACTATGGCTACACCTTC.

This clonotype was seen at least ten times. The chain has TRBV4-3 and TRBJ2-5; TRBD1 or TRBD2 may be the D gene (5 bases each). There are 15 residues in the CDR3. V lost 0 bases to trimming and J lost 7 bases, with 15 bases between them. Germline lookup yields CDR1 LGHNA and CDR2 YSLEER. The CDR3 reads CASSQDPSGAGTQYF. As DNA, the CDR3 is TGCGCCAGCAGCCAAGATCCATCCGGGGCCGGGACCCAGTACTTC.

This clonotype was observed many times. This chain connects TRBV2 to TRBJ2-3; 8 nucleotides align to TRBD1. CDR3 size: 15 residues. Germline CDR1 and CDR2: SNHLY and FYNNEI. Trimming removed 6 bases from V and 1 base from J; junction bases left unmatched: 6. The CDR3 region has the DNA TGTGCCAGCAGAGAGCAGGGGGCAGGCACAGATACGCAGTATTTT. It translates to CASREQGAGTDTQYF.

This clonotype was recorded a few times. This rearrangement joins TRBV5-1 to TRBJ2-7, with TRBD1 matching 8 bases. Trimming cost V 2 bases and J 6 bases; bases outside gene matches: 7. This CDR3 is 14 amino acids long. Looked up from germline, CDR1 is SGHRS and CDR2 is YFSETQ. CDR3 in amino acids: CASSLQDRVREQYF. The CDR3 DNA sequence: TGCGCCAGCAGCTTACAGGACAGGGTACGCGAGCAGTACTTC.

The table lists this clonotype with many counts. This rearrangement joins TRBV5-1 to TRBJ2-1, with TRBD1 as a possible D gene (6 bases). CDR1 SGHRS and CDR2 YFSETQ come from the germline V gene. Trimming took off 2 bases at V and 5 bases at J, with 17 bases between the two ends. The CDR3 has 16 amino acids. CDR3 protein: CASSFGSSDSNNEQFF. For the CDR3, the DNA is TGCGCCAGCAGCTTCGGTTCCTCGGACAGTAACAATGAGCAGTTCTTC.

Points on this clonotype: The junction differs from germline at one of its ends, possibly a read error. The chain joins TRBV27 to TRBJ2-7; 7 nucleotides agree with TRBD1. The CDR3 is 14 amino acids. Germline V gene data show CDR1 as MNHEY and CDR2 as SMNVEV (reference sequence). The CDR3 nucleotides read TGTGCCAGCAGTTTTGAGGGGGCCCCCTACGAGCAGAACTTC. Its protein is CASSFEGAPYEQNF.

A note on this clonotype: A read error is possible here, since a much larger clone lies one base away. This chain uses TRBV15 with TRBJ1-1, with D possibly matching TRBD1 (5 bases). Germline CDR1 is LNHNV and CDR2 is YYDKDF (reference sequence). The CDR3 is 15 amino acids. Trimming pared 1 base from V and 8 bases from J, leaving 17 bases between. The DNA of the CDR3 is TGTGCCACCAGCAGAGCCCCGGGGGGTTTTGGGGAAGCTTTCTTT. It specifies CATSRAPGGFGEAFF. The entire variable domain, with the rest obtained from reference TRBV15 and TRBJ1-1, is as follows: DAMVIQNPRYQVTQFGKPVTLSCSQTLNHNVMYWYQQKSSQAPKLLFHYYDKDFNNEADTPDNFQSRRPNTSFCFLDIRSPGLGDTAMYLCATSRAPGGFGEAFFGQGTRLTVV.

Notes on this clonotype: A read error may be the cause here, since a much bigger clone is one base away. This chain connects TRBV7-9 to TRBJ2-7, with a possible D match to TRBD1 (6 bases). CDR3 length equals 12 residues. Per the germline V gene, CDR1 is SEHNR and CDR2 is FQNEAQ (reference sequence). The ends were cut back, 4 bases at V and 9 bases at J, with 13 bases in the middle. The CDR3 loop is CASSSDRQAQYF. CDR3 sequence (DNA): TGTGCCAGCAGCTCGGACAGACAAGCGCAGTACTTC.

For this clonotype: This may arise from a read error, as a much more abundant clone is one base away. The gene calls are TRBV28 and TRBJ2-1, with D uncertain. The germline gives CDR1 MDHEN, CDR2 SYDVKM. This CDR3 region has 16 residues. CDR3 residues: CASSPSVNFVVNERFF. DNA of the CDR3: TGTGCCAGCAGTCCCTCGGTCAACTTTGTGGTCAATGAGCGGTTCTTC. Full variable domain (remainder filled in from reference TRBV28 and TRBJ2-1): DVKVTQSSRYLVKRTGEKVFLECVQDMDHENMFWYRQDPGLGLRLIYFSYDVKMKEKGDIPEGYSVSREKKERFSLILESASTNQTSMYLCASSPSVNFVVNERFFGPGTRLTVL.

This clonotype was picked up many times. The V call is TRBV13, the J call TRBJ1-4; TRBD1 might be the D (6 bases). Deletions cut 5 bases from V and 3 bases from J, with 13 bases between. The CDR3 is 15 residues long. Germline values: CDR1 PRHDT, CDR2 FYEKMQ (reference sequence). In DNA, the CDR3 is TGTGCCAGCAGCCAGCGGACAGAAGCTAATGAAAAACTGTTTTTT. This codes for CASSQRTEANEKLFF.

This clonotype was detected a few times. V usage is TRBV27 and J usage is TRBJ2-7; D might be TRBD2 (7 bases). The ends were cut back, 7 bases at V and 5 bases at J, with 12 bases in the middle. In germline, CDR1 is MNHEY, CDR2 SMNVEV (reference sequence). The CDR3 has 12 amino acids. The CDR3 reads CASIGGPHEQYF. The CDR3 bases are TGTGCCAGCATCGGGGGGCCACACGAGCAGTACTTC.